These T cell receptor beta chains were read from a single sample in a study of cytomegalovirus exposure and HLA in healthy donors. TCRdb keeps only in-frame clones here, not all; method: immunoSEQ multiplex PCR. Among about 73,000 clones listed, 65% to 80% were seen once. Sequencing was done on a sample of PBMCs. Receptors were obtained from a man between 65 and 85 years old in good health and CMV-seronegative. CDR3s include the opening cysteine and the closing phenylalanine or tryptophan. The order of the fields is D gene, clone size, V gene, J gene, CDR3 DNA, CDR3 protein. A D gene is named only where the DNA matches it firmly. Size is omitted from some rows. Given values are once, few, many or a class for expanded clones.

d_gene: NA
abundance: NA
v_gene: TRBV9
j_gene: TRBJ2-2
CDR3nt: TGTGCCAGCAGATCAGGGCCCGGGGAGCTGTTTTTT
CDR3aa: CASRSGPGELFF

d_gene: NA
abundance: NA
v_gene: TRBV30
j_gene: TRBJ1-1
CDR3nt: TGTGCCTGGAGCCCTGGGGGCACGTTGGACACTGAAGCTTTCTTT
CDR3aa: CAWSPGGTLDTEAFF

d_gene: NA
abundance: NA
v_gene: TRBV4-3
j_gene: TRBJ2-4
CDR3nt: TGCGCCAGCAGCCAGGGCCGGGGAACCATTCAGTACTTC
CDR3aa: CASSQGRGTIQYF

d_gene: TRBD2
abundance: NA
v_gene: TRBV10-3
j_gene: TRBJ2-1
CDR3nt: TGTGCCATCAGCACGGGGGGGGCGAGAAATTACCTCTCCTACAATGAGCAGTTCTTC
CDR3aa: CAISTGGARNYLSYNEQFF

d_gene: TRBD2
abundance: NA
v_gene: TRBV5-1
j_gene: TRBJ2-3
CDR3nt: TGCGCCAGCAGCTGGGGACTAGAATCAGATACGCAGTATTTT
CDR3aa: CASSWGLESDTQYF

d_gene: NA
abundance: NA
v_gene: TRBV12-5
j_gene: TRBJ2-5
CDR3nt: TGTGCTAGTGGTTACTCCTCGGAGACCCAGTACTTC
CDR3aa: CASGYSSETQYF

d_gene: TRBD2
abundance: NA
v_gene: TRBV5-1
j_gene: TRBJ2-1
CDR3nt: TGCGCCAGCAGCTTGGATGGGACTAGCGGGGGCCGCGGCTACAATGAGCAGTTCTTC
CDR3aa: CASSLDGTSGGRGYNEQFF

d_gene: TRBD1
abundance: NA
v_gene: TRBV10-1
j_gene: TRBJ1-1
CDR3nt: TGCGCCAGCAAAGGACAGGGACAAGCTGAAGCTTTCTTT
CDR3aa: CASKGQGQAEAFF

d_gene: TRBD2
abundance: NA
v_gene: TRBV19
j_gene: TRBJ2-3
CDR3nt: TGTGCCAGTACCAAACTAGCGGGGGGCCCCCCAGATACGCAGTATTTT
CDR3aa: CASTKLAGGPPDTQYF

d_gene: NA
abundance: NA
v_gene: TRBV30
j_gene: TRBJ1-2
CDR3nt: TGTGCCTGGAGAGCAAATTTAGGGAGTGGCTACACCTTC
CDR3aa: CAWRANLGSGYTF

d_gene: NA
abundance: NA
v_gene: TRBV7-2
j_gene: TRBJ1-1
CDR3nt: TGTGCCAGCAGCTTAGCTATATCGAACACTGAAGCTTTCTTT
CDR3aa: CASSLAISNTEAFF

d_gene: TRBD1
abundance: NA
v_gene: TRBV28
j_gene: TRBJ2-5
CDR3nt: TGTGCCAGCAGTTTACAGGGGGTACAAGAGACCCAGTACTTC
CDR3aa: CASSLQGVQETQYF

d_gene: TRBD1
abundance: once
v_gene: TRBV5-1
j_gene: TRBJ2-1
CDR3nt: TGCGCCAGCAGCTTACCGGGACAGGGAGTTTACAATGAGCAGTTCTTC
CDR3aa: CASSLPGQGVYNEQFF

d_gene: NA
abundance: NA
v_gene: TRBV11-2
j_gene: TRBJ2-1
CDR3nt: TGTGCCAGCAGCTTAGAGGCTCGTTACAATGAGCAGTTCTTC
CDR3aa: CASSLEARYNEQFF

d_gene: TRBD1
abundance: few
v_gene: TRBV6-6
j_gene: TRBJ1-1
CDR3nt: TGTGCCAGCAGCCCACAGGGGAGGACTGAAGCTTTCTTT
CDR3aa: CASSPQGRTEAFF

d_gene: NA
abundance: once
v_gene: TRBV11-2
j_gene: TRBJ1-2
CDR3nt: TGTGCCAGCAGCTTAGTTGAGGGTGGCTACACCTTC
CDR3aa: CASSLVEGGYTF

d_gene: TRBD2
abundance: NA
v_gene: TRBV25-1
j_gene: TRBJ2-5
CDR3nt: TGTGCCAGCAGTACTAGCGGGGGGGAAGAGACCCAGTACTTC
CDR3aa: CASSTSGGEETQYF

d_gene: NA
abundance: NA
v_gene: TRBV18
j_gene: TRBJ1-6
CDR3nt: TGTGCCAGCTCACCCGGGAGTAATTCACCCCTCCACTTT
CDR3aa: CASSPGSNSPLHF

d_gene: NA
abundance: NA
v_gene: TRBV9
j_gene: TRBJ1-4
CDR3nt: TGTGCCTTCTGGGGGAGGACGGCAACTAATGAAAAACTGTTTTTT
CDR3aa: CAFWGRTATNEKLFF

d_gene: TRBD2
abundance: NA
v_gene: TRBV7-2
j_gene: TRBJ2-7
CDR3nt: TGTGCCAGCAGCTTGGGGACTAGCGGGACAACCTACGAGCAGTACTTC
CDR3aa: CASSLGTSGTTYEQYF

d_gene: TRBD1
abundance: NA
v_gene: TRBV6-6
j_gene: TRBJ1-2
CDR3nt: TGTGCCAGCAGTACAACTTTGGGACAGCCAGATGGCTACACCTTC
CDR3aa: CASSTTLGQPDGYTF

d_gene: NA
abundance: NA
v_gene: TRBV2
j_gene: TRBJ2-3
CDR3nt: TGTGCCAGCCGGACTACCCAGGGTGGGGATACGCAGTATTTT
CDR3aa: CASRTTQGGDTQYF

d_gene: NA
abundance: NA
v_gene: TRBV5-1
j_gene: TRBJ2-3
CDR3nt: TGCGCCAGCAGCTTGGTAGCCGGAAGCACAGATACGCAGTATTTT
CDR3aa: CASSLVAGSTDTQYF

d_gene: NA
abundance: NA
v_gene: TRBV6-1
j_gene: TRBJ2-1
CDR3nt: TGTGCCAGCAGTTTGACTGGCGGCAATGAGCAGTTCTTC
CDR3aa: CASSLTGGNEQFF

d_gene: TRBD2
abundance: once
v_gene: TRBV6-1
j_gene: TRBJ2-7
CDR3nt: TGTGCCAGCGGGGGGGTAGCAGCCAACGAGCAGTACTTC
CDR3aa: CASGGVAANEQYF

d_gene: NA
abundance: NA
v_gene: TRBV7-6
j_gene: TRBJ2-1
CDR3nt: TGTGCCAGCAGCCCCTTAGCCCACAATGAGCAGTTCTTC
CDR3aa: CASSPLAHNEQFF

d_gene: NA
abundance: NA
v_gene: TRBV2
j_gene: TRBJ1-2
CDR3nt: TGTGCCAGCAAACGTGTAGAAGGCTACACCTTC
CDR3aa: CASKRVEGYTF

d_gene: TRBD2
abundance: NA
v_gene: TRBV9
j_gene: TRBJ2-2
CDR3nt: TGTGCCAGCAGCGCGACTAGCGAGGAGTTGTTTTTT
CDR3aa: CASSATSEELFF

d_gene: TRBD2
abundance: NA
v_gene: TRBV2
j_gene: TRBJ2-3
CDR3nt: TGTGCCAGCAGTGAAGGCGGGAGGGGAGATACGCAGTATTTT
CDR3aa: CASSEGGRGDTQYF

d_gene: TRBD1
abundance: NA
v_gene: TRBV11-2
j_gene: TRBJ2-7
CDR3nt: TGTGCCAGCAGCTCACCCCTAGGGACAGGGGTAAGGGAGCAGTACTTC
CDR3aa: CASSSPLGTGVREQYF

d_gene: TRBD1
abundance: NA
v_gene: TRBV5-5
j_gene: TRBJ2-7
CDR3nt: TGTGCCAGCAGCTCAGGGGGCTCCTACGAGCAGTACTTC
CDR3aa: CASSSGGSYEQYF

d_gene: NA
abundance: NA
v_gene: TRBV10-3
j_gene: TRBJ1-5
CDR3nt: TGTGCCATCAGCGCTGCGGGATCCAATCAGCCCCAGCATTTT
CDR3aa: CAISAAGSNQPQHF

d_gene: TRBD2
abundance: many
v_gene: TRBV4-1
j_gene: TRBJ2-3
CDR3nt: TGCGCCAGCAGCCAACCTCGGAGTAGCGGGGATAATACGCAGTATTTT
CDR3aa: CASSQPRSSGDNTQYF

d_gene: TRBD2
abundance: NA
v_gene: TRBV5-1
j_gene: TRBJ2-3
CDR3nt: TGCGCCAGCAGCGCGGGGCTAGCGGGGATTACAGATACGCAGTATTTT
CDR3aa: CASSAGLAGITDTQYF

d_gene: TRBD2
abundance: NA
v_gene: TRBV4-1
j_gene: TRBJ2-7
CDR3nt: TGCGCCAGCAGCGAACTGGTGGTATTAGGCAGCGGGACGCGCGAGCAGTACTTC
CDR3aa: CASSELVVLGSGTREQYF